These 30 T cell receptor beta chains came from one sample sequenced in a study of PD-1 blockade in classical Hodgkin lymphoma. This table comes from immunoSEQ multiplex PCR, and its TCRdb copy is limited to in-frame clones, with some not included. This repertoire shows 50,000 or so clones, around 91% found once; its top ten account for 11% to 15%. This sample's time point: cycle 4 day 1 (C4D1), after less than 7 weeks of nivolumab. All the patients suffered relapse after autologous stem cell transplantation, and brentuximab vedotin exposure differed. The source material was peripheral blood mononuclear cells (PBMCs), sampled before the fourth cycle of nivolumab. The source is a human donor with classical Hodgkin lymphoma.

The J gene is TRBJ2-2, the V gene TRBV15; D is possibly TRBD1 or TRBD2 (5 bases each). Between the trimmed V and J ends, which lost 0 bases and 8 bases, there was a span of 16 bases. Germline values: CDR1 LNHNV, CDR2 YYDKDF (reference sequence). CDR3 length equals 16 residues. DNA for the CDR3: TGTGCCACCAGCAGAGATGGTGGGGACCCACCGGGGGAGCTGTTTTTT. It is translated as CATSRDGGDPPGELFF.

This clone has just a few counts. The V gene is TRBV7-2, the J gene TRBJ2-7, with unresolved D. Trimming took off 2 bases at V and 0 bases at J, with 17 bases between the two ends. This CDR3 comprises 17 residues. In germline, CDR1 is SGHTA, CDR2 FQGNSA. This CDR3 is CASSLRWVAVFSYEQYF. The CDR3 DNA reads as TGTGCCAGCAGCTTACGGTGGGTGGCGGTCTTCTCCTACGAGCAGTACTTC.

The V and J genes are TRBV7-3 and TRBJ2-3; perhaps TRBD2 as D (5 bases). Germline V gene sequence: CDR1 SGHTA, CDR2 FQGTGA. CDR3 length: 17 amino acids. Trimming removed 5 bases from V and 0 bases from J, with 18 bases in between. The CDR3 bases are TGTGCCAGCAGCCGGTTCCCGGACTCCGCTAGCACAGATACGCAGTATTTT. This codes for CASSRFPDSASTDTQYF. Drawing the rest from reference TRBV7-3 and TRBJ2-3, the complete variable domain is GAGVSQTPSNKVTEKGKYVELRCDPISGHTALYWYRQSLGQGPEFLIYFQGTGAADDSGLPNDRFFAVRPEGSVSTLKIQRTERGDSAVYLCASSRFPDSASTDTQYFGPGTRLTVL.

The CDR3 protein is CASSIDRSLRPHQYF. The CDR3 DNA follows: TGTGCCAGTAGTATAGACCGAAGTTTACGGCCTCATCAGTACTTC. This chain uses TRBV19 with TRBJ2-7; D is undetermined. V was clipped by 0 bases and J by 10 bases, with 19 bases between them. The CDR3 extends over 15 amino acids. The germline gives CDR1 LNHDA, CDR2 SQIVND (reference sequence).

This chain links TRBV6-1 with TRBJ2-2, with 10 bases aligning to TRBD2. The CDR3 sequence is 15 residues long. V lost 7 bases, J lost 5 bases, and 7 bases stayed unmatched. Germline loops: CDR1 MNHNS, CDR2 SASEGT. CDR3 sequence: CASTTSGTGTGELFF. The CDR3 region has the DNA TGTGCCAGCACCACTAGCGGGACAGGTACCGGGGAGCTGTTTTTT.

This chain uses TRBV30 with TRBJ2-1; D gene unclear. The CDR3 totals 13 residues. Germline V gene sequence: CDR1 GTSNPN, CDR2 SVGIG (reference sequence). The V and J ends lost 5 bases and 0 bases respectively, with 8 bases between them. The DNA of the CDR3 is TGTGCCTGGGAATTAAGCTCCTACAATGAGCAGTTCTTC. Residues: CAWELSSYNEQFF.

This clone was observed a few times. CDR3 loop: CASSYHNEQFF. The DNA for the CDR3 is TGTGCCAGCAGTTATCACAATGAGCAGTTCTTC. This chain connects TRBV6-5 to TRBJ2-1; no definite D call. Trimming stripped 3 bases from V and 5 bases from J, with 2 bases between. The CDR3 runs to 11 residues. CDR1 is MNHEY and CDR2 is SVGAGI in the germline V gene.

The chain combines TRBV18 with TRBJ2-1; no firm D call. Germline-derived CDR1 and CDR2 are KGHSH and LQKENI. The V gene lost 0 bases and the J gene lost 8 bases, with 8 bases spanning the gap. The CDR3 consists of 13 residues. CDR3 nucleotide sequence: TGTGCCAGCTCACCACCTAGTCTTTATGAGCAGTTCTTC. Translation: CASSPPSLYEQFF.

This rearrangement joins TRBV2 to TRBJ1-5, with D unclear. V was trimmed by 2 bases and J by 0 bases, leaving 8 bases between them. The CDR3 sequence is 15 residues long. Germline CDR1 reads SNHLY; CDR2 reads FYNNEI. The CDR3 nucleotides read TGTGCCAGCAGTGAATTGGTGGATAGCAATCAGCCCCAGCATTTT. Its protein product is CASSELVDSNQPQHF.

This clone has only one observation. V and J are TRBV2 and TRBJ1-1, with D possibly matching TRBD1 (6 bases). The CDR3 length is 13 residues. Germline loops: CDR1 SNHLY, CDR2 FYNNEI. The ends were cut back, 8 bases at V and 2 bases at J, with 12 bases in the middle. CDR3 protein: CASLTGGNTEAFF. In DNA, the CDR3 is TGTGCCAGCCTGACAGGAGGTAACACTGAAGCTTTCTTT.

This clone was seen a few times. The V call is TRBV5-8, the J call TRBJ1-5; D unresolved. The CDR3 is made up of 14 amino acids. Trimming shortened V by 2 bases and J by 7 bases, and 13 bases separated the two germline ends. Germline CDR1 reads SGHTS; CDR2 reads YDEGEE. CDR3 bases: TGTGCCAGCAGCTTAGGCAATAGCGGACAGCCCCAGCATTTT. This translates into CASSLGNSGQPQHF. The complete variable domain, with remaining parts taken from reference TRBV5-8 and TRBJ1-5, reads EAGVTQSPTHLIKTRGQQATLRCSPISGHTSVYWYQQALGLGLQFLLWYDEGEERNRGNFPPRFSGRQFPNYSSELNVNALELEDSALYLCASSLGNSGQPQHFGDGTRLSIL.

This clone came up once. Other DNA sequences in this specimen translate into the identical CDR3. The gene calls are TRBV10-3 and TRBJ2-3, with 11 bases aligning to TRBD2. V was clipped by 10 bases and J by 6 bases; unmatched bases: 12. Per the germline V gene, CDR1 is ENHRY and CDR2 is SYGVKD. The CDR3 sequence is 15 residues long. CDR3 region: CATATSGNPDDTQYF. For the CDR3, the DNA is TGTGCCACGGCGACTAGCGGGAACCCCGACGATACGCAGTATTTT.

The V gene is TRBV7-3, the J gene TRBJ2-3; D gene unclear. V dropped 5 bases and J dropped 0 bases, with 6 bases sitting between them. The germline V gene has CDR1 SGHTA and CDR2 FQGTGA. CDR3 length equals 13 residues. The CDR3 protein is CASSPSSTDTQYF. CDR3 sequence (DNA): TGTGCCAGCAGCCCCTCAAGCACAGATACGCAGTATTTT.

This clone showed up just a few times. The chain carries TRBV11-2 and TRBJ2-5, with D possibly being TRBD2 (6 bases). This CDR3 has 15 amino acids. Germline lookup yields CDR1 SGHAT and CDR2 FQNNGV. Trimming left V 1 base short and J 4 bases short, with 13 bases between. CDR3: CASSLVGGGGETQYF. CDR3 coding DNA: TGTGCCAGCAGCTTAGTCGGGGGTGGTGGAGAGACCCAGTACTTC.

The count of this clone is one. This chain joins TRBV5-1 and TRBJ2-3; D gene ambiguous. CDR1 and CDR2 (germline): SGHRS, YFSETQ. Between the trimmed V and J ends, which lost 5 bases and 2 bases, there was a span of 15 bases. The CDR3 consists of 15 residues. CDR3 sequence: CASSRDSKATDTQYF. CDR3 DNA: TGCGCCAGCAGTCGCGACTCGAAGGCCACAGATACGCAGTATTTT.

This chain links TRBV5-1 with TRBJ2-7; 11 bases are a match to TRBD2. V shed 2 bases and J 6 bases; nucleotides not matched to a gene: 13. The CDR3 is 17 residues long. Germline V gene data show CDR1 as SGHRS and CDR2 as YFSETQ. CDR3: CASSFPVAGGTTGEQYF. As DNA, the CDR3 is TGCGCCAGCAGCTTCCCGGTAGCGGGAGGGACGACGGGCGAGCAGTACTTC. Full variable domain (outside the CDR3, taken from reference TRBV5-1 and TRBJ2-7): KAGVTQTPRYLIKTRGQQVTLSCSPISGHRSVSWYQQTPGQGLQFLFEYFSETQRNKGNFPGRFSGRQFSNSRSEMNVSTLELGDSALYLCASSFPVAGGTTGEQYFGPGTRLTVT.

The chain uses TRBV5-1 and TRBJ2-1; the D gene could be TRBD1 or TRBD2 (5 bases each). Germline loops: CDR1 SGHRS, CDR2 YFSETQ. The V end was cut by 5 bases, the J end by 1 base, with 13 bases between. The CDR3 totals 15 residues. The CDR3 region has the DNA TGCGCCAGCAGGACTCTAGAGGGGTCCTACAATGAGCAGTTCTTC. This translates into CASRTLEGSYNEQFF.

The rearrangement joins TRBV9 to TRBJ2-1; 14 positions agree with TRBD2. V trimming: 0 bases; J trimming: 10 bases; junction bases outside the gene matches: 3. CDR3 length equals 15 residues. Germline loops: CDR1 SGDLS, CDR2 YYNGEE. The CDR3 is CASSVVGLAGAEQFF. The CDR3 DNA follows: TGTGCCAGCAGCGTAGTGGGACTAGCGGGAGCCGAGCAGTTCTTC.

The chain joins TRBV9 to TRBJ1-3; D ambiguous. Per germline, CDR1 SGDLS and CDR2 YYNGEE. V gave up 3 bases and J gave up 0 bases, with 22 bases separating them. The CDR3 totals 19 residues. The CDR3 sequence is CASSGRVGKAANSGNTIYF. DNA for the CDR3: TGTGCCAGCAGCGGGAGGGTGGGCAAAGCAGCAAACTCTGGAAACACCATATATTTT.

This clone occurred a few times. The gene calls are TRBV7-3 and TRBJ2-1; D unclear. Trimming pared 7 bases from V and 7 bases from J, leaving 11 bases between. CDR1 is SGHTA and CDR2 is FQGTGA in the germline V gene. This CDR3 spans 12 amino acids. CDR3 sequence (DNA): TGTGCCAGCACCGAGCAGGAAAATGAGCAGTTCTTC. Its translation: CASTEQENEQFF.

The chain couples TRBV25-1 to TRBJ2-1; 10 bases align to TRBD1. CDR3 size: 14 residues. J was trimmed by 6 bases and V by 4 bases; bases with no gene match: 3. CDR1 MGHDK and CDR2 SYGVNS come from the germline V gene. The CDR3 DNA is TGTGCCAGCAGTGGGGACAGGGGTTCCAATGAGCAGTTCTTC. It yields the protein CASSGDRGSNEQFF.

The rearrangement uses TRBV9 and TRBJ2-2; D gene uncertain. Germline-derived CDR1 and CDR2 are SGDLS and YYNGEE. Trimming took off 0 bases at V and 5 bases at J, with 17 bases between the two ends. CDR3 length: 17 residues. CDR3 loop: CASSVVGPRWGTGELFF. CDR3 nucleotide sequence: TGTGCCAGCAGCGTAGTAGGGCCAAGGTGGGGAACCGGGGAGCTGTTTTTT.

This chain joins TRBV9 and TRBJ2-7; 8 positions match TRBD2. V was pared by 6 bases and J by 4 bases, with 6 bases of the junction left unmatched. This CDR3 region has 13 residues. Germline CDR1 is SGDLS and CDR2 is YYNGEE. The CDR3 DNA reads TGTGCCAGCAACCCTAGCGGGTTGTACGAGCAGTACTTC. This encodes CASNPSGLYEQYF. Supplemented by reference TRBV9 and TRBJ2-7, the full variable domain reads DSGVTQTPKHLITATGQRVTLRCSPRSGDLSVYWYQQSLDQGLQFLIQYYNGEERAKGNILERFSAQQFPDLHSELNLSSLELGDSALYFCASNPSGLYEQYFGPGTRLTVT.

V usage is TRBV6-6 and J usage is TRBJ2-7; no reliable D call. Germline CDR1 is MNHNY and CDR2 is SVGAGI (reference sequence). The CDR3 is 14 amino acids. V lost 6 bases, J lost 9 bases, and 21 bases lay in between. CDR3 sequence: CASRPDMVGRRQYF. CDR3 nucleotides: TGTGCCAGCAGACCCGACATGGTTGGCCGTCGGCAGTACTTC.

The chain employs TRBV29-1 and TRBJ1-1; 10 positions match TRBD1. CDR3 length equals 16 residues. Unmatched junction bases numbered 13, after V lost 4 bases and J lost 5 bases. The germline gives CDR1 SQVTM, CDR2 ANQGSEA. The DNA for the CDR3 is TGCAGCGTTGTTTCCCTAGACAGGGGGCCGGGGACTGAAGCTTTCTTT. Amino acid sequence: CSVVSLDRGPGTEAFF. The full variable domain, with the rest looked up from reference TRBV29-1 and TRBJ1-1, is SAVISQKPSRDICQRGTSLTIQCQVDSQVTMMFWYRQQPGQSLTLIATANQGSEATYESGFVIDKFPISRPNLTFSTLTVSNMSPEDSSIYLCSVVSLDRGPGTEAFFGQGTRLTVV.

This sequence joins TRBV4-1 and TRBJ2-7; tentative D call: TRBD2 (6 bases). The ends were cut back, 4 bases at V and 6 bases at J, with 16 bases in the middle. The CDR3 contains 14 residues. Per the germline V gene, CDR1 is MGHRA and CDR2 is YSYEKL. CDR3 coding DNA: TGCGCCAGCAGCCTTCCGACTAGTTACGGCGAGCAGTACTTC. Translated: CASSLPTSYGEQYF.

The CDR3 DNA follows: TGCGCCAGCAGAGCACTGACCTCCTACAATGAGCAGTTCTTC. As protein: CASRALTSYNEQFF. The chain uses TRBV10-2 and TRBJ2-1, with D uncertain. The germline V gene has CDR1 WSHSY and CDR2 SAAADI. V dropped 6 bases and J dropped 0 bases, with 9 bases sitting between them. The CDR3 runs 14 residues.

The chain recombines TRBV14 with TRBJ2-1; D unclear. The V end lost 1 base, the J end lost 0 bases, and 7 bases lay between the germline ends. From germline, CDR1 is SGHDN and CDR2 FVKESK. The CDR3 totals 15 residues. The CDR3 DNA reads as TGTGCCAGCAGCCAAGGGGTAGTCTCCTACAATGAGCAGTTCTTC. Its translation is CASSQGVVSYNEQFF.

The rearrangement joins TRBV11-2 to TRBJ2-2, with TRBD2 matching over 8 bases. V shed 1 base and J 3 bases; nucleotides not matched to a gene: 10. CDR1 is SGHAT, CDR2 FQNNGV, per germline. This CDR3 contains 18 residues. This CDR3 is CASSLGGKREFHTGELFF. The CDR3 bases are TGTGCCAGCAGCTTAGGAGGCAAGCGGGAGTTCCACACCGGGGAGCTGTTTTTT. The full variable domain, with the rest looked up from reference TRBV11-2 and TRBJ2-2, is EAGVAQSPRYKIIEKRQSVAFWCNPISGHATLYWYQQILGQGPKLLIQFQNNGVVDDSQLPKDRFSAERLKGVDSTLKIQPAKLEDSAVYLCASSLGGKREFHTGELFFGEGSRLTVL.

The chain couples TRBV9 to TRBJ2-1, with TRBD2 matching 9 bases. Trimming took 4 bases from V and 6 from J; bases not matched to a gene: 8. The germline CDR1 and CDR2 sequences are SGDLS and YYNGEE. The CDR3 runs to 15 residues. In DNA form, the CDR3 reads TGTGCCAGCAGCCTTAAGACTAGCGGCCGCAATGAGCAGTTCTTC. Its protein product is CASSLKTSGRNEQFF.